This paragraph reports one T cell receptor beta chain. Antigen specificity is unknown. Germline V gene data show CDR1 as MNHGY and CDR2 as SAAAGT. The CDR3 is made up of 16 amino acids. The V end lost 7 bases, the J end lost 4 bases, and 20 bases lay between the germline ends. The data were obtained in a study of T cell repertoires in cytomegalovirus infection. Via MiXCR, TCRdb re-called the reads, giving one row per CDR3 protein. The sample records roughly 990,000 distinct CDR3 sequences, approximately 31% being singletons. The chain carries TRBV6-8 and TRBJ1-5; D is possibly TRBD1 (5 bases). This material consisted of cultured CD8+ T cells from PBMCs, taken from culture after CMV antigen stimulation. The receptor's source is a human donor in good health (CMV status not recorded). Some clones in this sample may be carry-over from other donors' samples. CDR3 in DNA: TGTGCCAGCATGGTGGGATCAGGGATGGGGAATCAGCCCCAGCATTTT. This sequence encodes CASMVGSGMGNQPQHF.